A single sample gave rise to the 27 T cell receptor beta chains below, sequenced in a study of T-cell memory formation after mild COVID-19. One entry per CDR3 protein, called by TCRdb with MiXCR from the 5' RACE reads. Among about 350,000 distinct CDR3 sequences listed, roughly 15% were seen once. The sequencing input was PBMCs or a T cell subset sorted from them (not recorded which). The receptors stem from a man aged 18 to 35 who had mild COVID-19 (a few samples of this study predate the infection). Cell type and time point are not known.

The chain recombines TRBV4-1 with TRBJ2-5, with D unresolved. V was cut by 0 bases and J by 4 bases, with 15 bases left in between. Germline V gives CDR1 MGHRA, CDR2 YSYEKL. The CDR3 spans 16 residues. The CDR3 DNA is TGCGCCAGCAGCCAAGATTGGGTCAGGACGGGAGAGACCCAGTACTTC. This translates into CASSQDWVRTGETQYF.

This clonotype was seen a few times. J is TRBJ2-3 and V is TRBV7-2, with D possibly being TRBD2 (6 bases). Germline assignment: CDR1 SGHTA and CDR2 FQGNSA. The length of the CDR3 is 16 residues. With 6 bases removed from V and 0 bases from J, the gap between germline ends came to 16 bases. CDR3 coding DNA: TGTGCCAGCAGTTTTAGATCGCGGGGAAGCACAGATACGCAGTATTTT. As protein: CASSFRSRGSTDTQYF.

The chain links TRBV5-1 to TRBJ1-2, with 7 bases aligning to TRBD1. The CDR3 contains 13 residues. Looked up from germline, CDR1 is SGHRS and CDR2 is YFSETQ. With V trimmed by 6 bases and J by 10 bases, 12 bases remained unmatched. CDR3 in amino acids: CASNTEQGFVYTF. The CDR3 nucleotides read TGCGCCAGCAACACGGAACAGGGGTTCGTCTACACCTTC.

This clonotype was detected only a few times. The chain carries TRBV7-9 and TRBJ2-7, with TRBD1 matching 8 bases. The CDR3 runs to 17 residues. CDR1 SEHNR and CDR2 FQNEAQ come from the germline V gene (reference sequence). V was pared by 1 base and J by 0 bases, with 8 bases of the junction left unmatched. Here the CDR3 reads CASSLGTGGKISYEQYF. In DNA form, the CDR3 reads TGTGCCAGCAGCTTAGGCACAGGGGGGAAGATCTCCTACGAGCAGTACTTC.

This clonotype appeared a single time. J is TRBJ2-3 and V is TRBV5-1; 8 nucleotides align to TRBD1. J lost 6 bases, V lost 0 bases, and 6 bases had no gene match. The CDR3 covers 15 residues. The germline V gene encodes CDR1 SGHRS and CDR2 YFSETQ. DNA of the CDR3: TGCGCCAGCAGCTTGGGGACAGGGCCGGGGGATACGCAGTATTTT. This translates into CASSLGTGPGDTQYF.

V and J are TRBV6-6 and TRBJ2-7, with 11 bases fitting TRBD1. CDR1 MNHNY and CDR2 SVGAGI come from the germline V gene (reference sequence). The CDR3 extends over 14 amino acids. The V segment lost 8 bases and the J segment 6 bases; nucleotides outside the gene matches: 9. In DNA, the CDR3 is TGTGCCAGCGAACCGGGACAGGGGGTTAGCGAGCAGTACTTC. It is translated as CASEPGQGVSEQYF.

J is TRBJ1-2 and V is TRBV14; D unresolved. V lost 0 bases, J lost 4 bases, and 12 bases lay in between. Germline CDR1 SGHDN, CDR2 FVKESK. The CDR3 loop spans 15 amino acids. CDR3 region: CASSQDKTDPYGYTF. The CDR3 DNA reads TGTGCCAGCAGCCAAGATAAAACTGATCCCTATGGCTACACCTTC.

This sequence joins TRBV6-2 or TRBV6-3 and TRBJ2-3; TRBD2 matches at 11 bases. V shed 5 bases, J shed 3 bases, and the junction held 7 bases outside the gene matches. The CDR3 sequence is 16 residues long. The germline V gene has CDR1 MNHEY and CDR2 SVGEGT. CDR3 amino acids: CASSDPSGGFTDTQYF. In nucleotides, the CDR3 is TGTGCCAGCAGTGACCCTAGCGGGGGGTTTACAGATACGCAGTATTTT.

The V and J genes are TRBV11-1 and TRBJ2-2; D remains unclear. In germline, CDR1 is SGHAT, CDR2 FQDESV (reference sequence). Trimming shortened V by 4 bases and J by 5 bases, and 11 bases separated the two germline ends. The CDR3 sequence is 14 residues long. In nucleotides, the CDR3 is TGTGCCAGCAGCTCGCAGACCAGTACCGGGGAGCTGTTTTTT. The encoded protein is CASSSQTSTGELFF.

V usage is TRBV6-1 and J usage is TRBJ1-1; the D is unclear. Trimming shortened V by 4 bases and J by 0 bases, and 9 bases separated the two germline ends. Germline V lookup: CDR1 MNHNS, CDR2 SASEGT. The CDR3 loop spans 14 amino acids. CDR3 bases: TGTGCCAGCAGTGCTCGTGGTCTGAACACTGAAGCTTTCTTT. This translates into CASSARGLNTEAFF.

The table lists this clonotype with a few counts. CDR3 in amino acids: CATSDPRGTQYF. In DNA, the CDR3 is TGTGCCACCAGTGATCCGCGGGGGACCCAGTACTTC. This chain joins TRBV24-1 and TRBJ2-5, with TRBD2 as a possible D gene (6 bases). Germline CDR1 reads KGHDR; CDR2 reads SFDVKD. CDR3 length: 12 residues. V was cut by 3 bases and J by 7 bases, with 8 bases left in between.

This chain uses TRBV28 with TRBJ2-2; D remains unclear. This CDR3 has 15 amino acids. V dropped 8 bases and J dropped 0 bases, with 13 bases sitting between them. Germline CDR1 reads MDHEN; CDR2 reads SYDVKM. The CDR3 coding sequence is TGTGCCAGCGCCACCAGACTTGCGAACACCGGGGAGCTGTTTTTT. It codes for CASATRLANTGELFF.

This rearrangement joins TRBV5-4 to TRBJ2-5; D is possibly TRBD1 or TRBD2 (5 bases each). Germline V CDR1 and CDR2: SGHNT, YYREEE (reference sequence). Trimming took 3 bases from V and 3 from J, leaving 12 bases between them. The CDR3 sequence is 14 residues long. The DNA of the CDR3 is TGTGCCAGCAGCTCCGCCGGGGCCGAAGAGACCCAGTACTTC. This gives the protein CASSSAGAEETQYF.

This clonotype has only a few counts. The chain employs TRBV7-6 and TRBJ2-5; 7 bases align to TRBD1. Germline V gene data show CDR1 as SGHVS and CDR2 as FNYEAQ. Trimming cost V 4 bases and J 5 bases; bases outside gene matches: 10. CDR3 length: 15 residues. The CDR3 DNA follows: TGTGCCAGCAGCTCGAATCACAGGGGCGAGGAGACCCAGTACTTC. This sequence encodes CASSSNHRGEETQYF.

J is TRBJ2-7 and V is TRBV30; no clear D gene. Germline V CDR1 and CDR2: GTSNPN, SVGIG (reference sequence). V dropped 2 bases and J dropped 4 bases, with 6 bases sitting between them. This CDR3 comprises 11 residues. In nucleotides, the CDR3 is TGTGCCTGGAGTCTGGAATACGAGCAGTACTTC. It is translated as CAWSLEYEQYF.

This clonotype was observed a handful of times. The V and J genes are TRBV4-1 and TRBJ1-5; D perhaps matches TRBD1 (5 bases). CDR1 and CDR2 (germline): MGHRA, YSYEKL. V was trimmed by 6 bases and J by 4 bases, leaving 19 bases between them. The CDR3 consists of 16 residues. The CDR3 region is CASSLGGEPINQPQHF. CDR3 in DNA: TGCGCCAGCAGTCTGGGGGGGGAACCAATTAATCAGCCCCAGCATTTT.

As for this clonotype: This may come from a read error, since a much larger clone is one base off. The chain uses TRBV6-5 and TRBJ2-1; D possibly matches TRBD1 or TRBD2 (5 bases each). The germline gives CDR1 MNHEY, CDR2 SVGAGI. CDR3 length: 16 residues. The CDR3 DNA follows: TGTGCCAGCAGATACGGGACGGGGCGCTCCGACAATGAGCAGTTCTTC. Translation: CASRYGTGRSDNEQFF.

This sequence joins TRBV15 and TRBJ2-5; weak D call: TRBD1 (6 bases). V lost 5 bases and J 5 bases, leaving 15 bases between the germline ends. The germline gives CDR1 LNHNV, CDR2 YYDKDF (reference sequence). The CDR3 length is 14 residues. CDR3 DNA sequence: TGTGCCACCAGCTCCCAGGGGCTGGGGGAGACCCAGTACTTC. Its translation is CATSSQGLGETQYF.

This clonotype was picked up many times. The chain recombines TRBV12-3 or TRBV12-4 with TRBJ1-2, with 7 bases aligning to TRBD1. The CDR3 covers 15 residues. J gave up 4 bases and V 5 bases, and 10 bases lay outside the gene matches. Written as DNA, the CDR3 is TGTGCCAGCAGTACAAGACAGGGAGGTAGCTATGGCTACACCTTC. Protein: CASSTRQGGSYGYTF.

There are a few counts of this clonotype. The chain has TRBV4-1 and TRBJ1-1, with TRBD1 identical over 8 bases. V gave up 8 bases and J gave up 1 base; unmatched junction bases: 6. The length of the CDR3 is 14 residues. The germline gives CDR1 MGHRA, CDR2 YSYEKL. CDR3 bases: TGCGCCAGCCGGGACAGGAGTCGGAACACTGAAGCTTTCTTT. Its protein is CASRDRSRNTEAFF.

The chain carries TRBV6-5 and TRBJ1-2; possibly TRBD1 for D (5 bases). The CDR3 is 15 amino acids. Germline-derived CDR1 and CDR2 are MNHEY and SVGAGI. Trimming shortened V by 0 bases and J by 7 bases, and 15 bases separated the two germline ends. This CDR3 is CASSYSAGRFGGYTF. The DNA for the CDR3 is TGTGCCAGCAGTTACTCGGCAGGGAGATTTGGTGGCTACACCTTC.

This clonotype was seen a few times. The J gene is TRBJ2-3, the V gene TRBV20-1, with D unresolved. The CDR3 is 15 residues long. V was pared by 1 base and J by 0 bases, with 11 bases between. Germline V gene sequence: CDR1 DFQATT, CDR2 SNEGSKA (reference sequence). The CDR3 loop reads CSARVLWGSTDTQYF. The CDR3 coding sequence is TGCAGTGCTAGAGTCCTATGGGGTAGCACAGATACGCAGTATTTT.

This clonotype was found a few times. The rearrangement links TRBV7-2 to TRBJ2-7; 8 bases align to TRBD1. CDR3 size: 16 residues. Per germline, CDR1 SGHTA and CDR2 FQGNSA. The V gene end was trimmed by 0 bases and the J gene end by 4 bases; junction bases not matched to a gene: 8. CDR3 sequence reads: CASSLASGRGPYEQYF. The CDR3 DNA follows: TGTGCCAGCAGCTTAGCCTCGGGCAGGGGGCCTTACGAGCAGTACTTC.

This clonotype has more than one count but fewer than ten. The rearrangement links TRBV7-6 to TRBJ2-2; a weak D match, TRBD2 (6 bases). The CDR3 is made up of 15 amino acids. Germline V CDR1 and CDR2: SGHVS, FNYEAQ. Deletions cut 1 base from V and 5 bases from J, with 11 bases between. The CDR3 nucleotides are TGTGCCAGCAGCTTAGGGACTACGGATACCGGGGAGCTGTTTTTT. It is translated as CASSLGTTDTGELFF.

This clonotype was seen a few times. The CDR3 nucleotides read TGTGCCAGCAGCTTGGACCGACTTAGCGAGCAGTACGTC. As protein: CASSLDRLSEQYV. The genes are TRBV7-9 and TRBJ2-7; D is ambiguous. The V end was cut by 3 bases, the J end by 6 bases, with 12 bases between. The CDR3 covers 13 residues. The germline V gene encodes CDR1 SEHNR and CDR2 FQNEAQ (reference sequence).

For the CDR3, the DNA is TGCAGTGCTAGACCCCGGGACTGGGACTACAATGAGCAGTTCTTC. Its translation: CSARPRDWDYNEQFF. The J gene is TRBJ2-1, the V gene TRBV20-1; perhaps TRBD2 as D (6 bases). The V end was cut by 2 bases, the J end by 3 bases, with 14 bases between. CDR3 size: 15 residues. The V gene's germline CDR1 is DFQATT and CDR2 SNEGSKA (reference sequence).

This clonotype has at least ten counts. J is TRBJ1-2 and V is TRBV18, with 7 bases identical to TRBD1. CDR1 and CDR2 (germline): KGHSH, LQKENI. Trimming removed 4 bases from V and 2 bases from J; junction bases left unmatched: 1. The CDR3 has 13 residues. The chain's CDR3 is CASSQDRNYGYTF. DNA of the CDR3: TGTGCCAGCTCACAGGACAGGAACTATGGCTACACCTTC.